The 20 T cell receptor beta chains below were found in one sample sequenced in a study of shared clonotypes between healthy human individuals. Positive CCR7 selection of CD45RO-negative cells yielded the naive CD8 cells, and terminally differentiated effector memory CD45RA+ cells were excluded. Method: immunoSEQ multiplex PCR; TCRdb's copy keeps in-frame clones and lacks some. This sample carries 2 million to 2.5 million clones, about 95% of them seen once, and the ten largest clones take roughly 1%. Sequenced material: naive CD8+ T cells sorted from blood. The source is a man in his late teens or twenties in good health.

The chain links TRBV7-5 to TRBJ2-7. TRBV7-5 constitutes a pseudogene. The CDR3 consists of 16 residues. As DNA, the CDR3 is TGTGCCAGAAGCTCCAGAGGGTGGGGGGCTCGGTACGAGCAGTACTTC. This translates into CARSSRGWGARYEQYF.

The chain has TRBV5-6 and TRBJ1-6; D is unclear. Germline CDR1 is SGHDT and CDR2 is YYEEEE. The V and J ends lost 4 bases and 10 bases respectively, with 15 bases between them. The CDR3 runs to 14 residues. CDR3 DNA sequence: TGTGCCAGCAGCGAGACGGGGATTGGGTCACCCCTCCACTTT. Its protein is CASSETGIGSPLHF. The full variable domain, its missing parts supplied by reference TRBV5-6 and TRBJ1-6, is DAGVTQSPTHLIKTRGQQVTLRCSPKSGHDTVSWYQQALGQGPQFIFQYYEEEERQRGNFPDRFSGHQFPNYSSELNVNALLLGDSALYLCASSETGIGSPLHFGNGTRLTVT.

The genes are TRBV10-1 and TRBJ2-2; TRBD2 agrees at 7 bases. From germline, CDR1 is WNHNN and CDR2 SYGVQD (reference sequence). V shed 6 bases and J 0 bases; nucleotides not matched to a gene: 10. CDR3 length: 17 amino acids. DNA for the CDR3: TGCGCCAGCAGGACGCTGACGCGGGGGACGAACACCGGGGAGCTGTTTTTT. It codes for CASRTLTRGTNTGELFF.

The chain carries TRBV13 and TRBJ2-7, with D hard to call. The germline V gene encodes CDR1 PRHDT and CDR2 FYEKMQ (reference sequence). The CDR3 is 14 residues long. V lost 3 bases to trimming and J lost 0 bases, with 9 bases between them. CDR3 bases: TGTGCCAGCAGCTTGCAGGATAGCTCCTACGAGCAGTACTTC. Amino acid sequence: CASSLQDSSYEQYF.

A word on this clone: This sample also contains other DNA sequences that code for the same CDR3. The CDR3 loop is CASSRILADQETQYF. For the CDR3, the DNA is TGCGCCAGCAGCCGAATACTAGCGGACCAAGAGACCCAGTACTTC. The chain links TRBV4-3 to TRBJ2-5, with 8 bases aligning to TRBD2. V lost 4 bases and J lost 0; bases outside the gene matches: 4. From germline, CDR1 is LGHNA and CDR2 YSLEER. This CDR3 comprises 15 residues.

This chain connects TRBV14 to TRBJ1-4; TRBD1 is a possible D gene (5 bases). V lost 5 bases and J lost 2, with 15 bases in between. Per germline, CDR1 SGHDN and CDR2 FVKESK. This CDR3 spans 16 amino acids. The CDR3 sequence: CASSASIGTTNEKLFF. DNA of the CDR3: TGTGCCAGCAGCGCTTCCATCGGGACCACTAATGAAAAACTGTTTTTT.

V and J are TRBV5-6 and TRBJ1-1; 9 nucleotides agree with TRBD1. V gave up 7 bases and J gave up 0 bases; unmatched junction bases: 10. CDR1 is SGHDT and CDR2 is YYEEEE in the germline V gene. The CDR3 extends over 16 amino acids. CDR3 in amino acids: CASGGQGGHMNTEAFF. The DNA for the CDR3 is TGTGCCAGCGGGGGACAGGGTGGGCACATGAACACTGAAGCTTTCTTT.

In its sample, this clone was seen once. The rearrangement joins TRBV5-1 to TRBJ2-7; TRBD1 matches at 10 bases. Trimming removed 3 bases from V and 0 bases from J; junction bases left unmatched: 9. Germline V CDR1 and CDR2: SGHRS, YFSETQ. The CDR3 consists of 17 residues. The CDR3 bases are TGCGCCAGCAGCTCGACCCGACAGGGGGCTTTCTCCTACGAGCAGTACTTC. This sequence encodes CASSSTRQGAFSYEQYF.

The gene calls are TRBV7-7 and TRBJ2-2; weak D call: TRBD2 (6 bases). CDR1 SSHAT and CDR2 FNYEAQ come from the germline V gene (reference sequence). This CDR3 contains 11 residues. The CDR3: CASSGGGELFF. The DNA of the CDR3 is TGTGCTAGCTCCGGGGGCGGGGAGCTGTTTTTT.

The chain employs TRBV6-1 and TRBJ1-5, with D possibly being TRBD1 (6 bases). CDR3 length: 14 amino acids. The V end lost 3 bases, the J end lost 1 base, and 7 bases lay between the germline ends. Germline V gives CDR1 MNHNS, CDR2 SASEGT. Here the CDR3 DNA reads TGTGCCAGCAGTGACCAGGGGAGCAATCAGCCCCAGCATTTT. It is translated as CASSDQGSNQPQHF.

The CDR3 spells CASSLTGGQETQYF. The DNA of the CDR3 is TGTGCCAGCAGCCTCACGGGGGGTCAAGAGACCCAGTACTTC. This sequence joins TRBV9 and TRBJ2-5; TRBD2 aligns across 7 bases. The CDR3 spans 14 residues. The V gene end was trimmed by 4 bases and the J gene end by 2 bases; junction bases not matched to a gene: 5. CDR1 SGDLS and CDR2 YYNGEE come from the germline V gene.

This clone was seen a single time. The genes are TRBV4-3 and TRBJ2-1; 10 nucleotides line up with TRBD2. V trimming: 0 bases; J trimming: 9 bases; junction bases outside the gene matches: 11. The CDR3 runs 17 residues. From germline, CDR1 is LGHNA and CDR2 YSLEER. The CDR3 region is CASSQDASGSYAGEQFF. As DNA, the CDR3 is TGCGCCAGCAGCCAAGATGCTAGCGGGAGTTATGCAGGTGAGCAGTTCTTC.

This rearrangement joins TRBV13 to TRBJ1-1; D not certain. Per germline, CDR1 PRHDT and CDR2 FYEKMQ (reference sequence). The V gene lost 5 bases and the J gene lost 0 bases, with 13 bases spanning the gap. This CDR3 region has 15 residues. The DNA of the CDR3 is TGTGCCAGCAGCAAAACCCCACAAGTGAACACTGAAGCTTTCTTT. It translates to CASSKTPQVNTEAFF.

This rearrangement joins TRBV21-1 to TRBJ2-7; the DNA was not compared with TRBD1, the D call given in the table. TRBV21-1 is reported as a pseudogene. The CDR3 totals 20 residues. The CDR3 DNA reads as TGTGCCAGCAGCAAACCCCAGGACAGCGAGGGGGAGGACAGGACCTACGAGCAGTACTTC. It codes for CASSKPQDSEGEDRTYEQYF.

The genes are TRBV5-5 and TRBJ1-3; D not certain. The CDR3 has 14 residues. V gave up 4 bases and J gave up 2 bases, with 10 bases separating them. The V gene's germline CDR1 is SGHKS and CDR2 YYEKEE (reference sequence). The CDR3 DNA reads TGTGCCAGCAGCCGAGGGTTGACTGGAAACACCATATATTTT. This encodes CASSRGLTGNTIYF. The full variable domain, completed using reference TRBV5-5 and TRBJ1-3, is DAGVTQSPTHLIKTRGQQVTLRCSPISGHKSVSWYQQVLGQGPQFIFQYYEKEERGRGNFPDRFSARQFPNYSSELNVNALLLGDSALYLCASSRGLTGNTIYFGEGSWLTVV.

The rearrangement uses TRBV7-6 and TRBJ1-1; D is perhaps TRBD1 (5 bases). The CDR3 is made up of 14 amino acids. CDR1 and CDR2 from the germline V gene are SGHVS and FNYEAQ. Trimming cost V 7 bases and J 1 base, with 13 bases left between them. In DNA form, the CDR3 reads TGTGCCAGCATCCCGGACATCAGGAACACTGAAGCTTTCTTT. Translated: CASIPDIRNTEAFF.

CDR3 protein: CASSVGQGDTYEQYF. The CDR3 nucleotides read TGTGCCAGCAGCGTAGGACAAGGGGACACCTACGAGCAGTACTTC. The rearrangement uses TRBV9 and TRBJ2-7; D is possibly TRBD1 (6 bases). Trimming left V 0 bases short and J 2 bases short, with 12 bases between. This CDR3 is 15 amino acids long. CDR1 SGDLS and CDR2 YYNGEE come from the germline V gene.

This chain uses TRBV7-9 with TRBJ2-7, with 12 positions matching TRBD1. Germline assignment: CDR1 SEHNR and CDR2 FQNEAQ (reference sequence). The CDR3 contains 16 residues. J lost 5 bases, V lost 5 bases, and 10 bases had no gene match. CDR3 sequence reads: CASSSPWGQGADEQYF. The CDR3 nucleotides read TGTGCCAGCAGCAGTCCCTGGGGACAGGGGGCCGACGAGCAGTACTTC.

A remark on this clone: Other DNA sequences within the sample encode an identical CDR3. This rearrangement joins TRBV6-5 to TRBJ2-7; D is uncertain. Between the trimmed V and J ends, which lost 0 bases and 5 bases, there was a span of 8 bases. CDR3 length equals 13 residues. CDR1 and CDR2 from the germline V gene are MNHEY and SVGAGI. CDR3 loop: CASSYSGSNEQYF. CDR3 nucleotides: TGTGCCAGCAGTTACTCAGGGTCCAACGAGCAGTACTTC.

In its sample, this clone was seen once. V is TRBV11-3 and J is TRBJ2-7, with D unresolved. Looked up from germline, CDR1 is SGHNT and CDR2 is YENEEA. The CDR3 covers 19 residues. Trimming left V 0 bases short and J 0 bases short, with 21 bases between. CDR3 residues: CASSLDQLFRWACSYEQYF. CDR3 nucleotides: TGTGCCAGCAGCTTAGATCAGCTCTTTAGGTGGGCCTGCTCCTACGAGCAGTACTTC.